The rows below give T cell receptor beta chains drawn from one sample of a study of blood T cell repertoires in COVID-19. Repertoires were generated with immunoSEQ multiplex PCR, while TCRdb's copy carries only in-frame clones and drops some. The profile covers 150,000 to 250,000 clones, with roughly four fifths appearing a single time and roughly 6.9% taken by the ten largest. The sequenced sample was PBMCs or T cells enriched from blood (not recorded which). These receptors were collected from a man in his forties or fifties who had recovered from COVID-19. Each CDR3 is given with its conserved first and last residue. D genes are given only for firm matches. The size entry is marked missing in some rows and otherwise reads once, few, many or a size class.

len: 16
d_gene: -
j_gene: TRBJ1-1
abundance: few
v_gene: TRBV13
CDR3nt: TGTGCCAGCAGCCTCCGCGGGGACCCTCTGAACACTGAAGCTTTCTTT
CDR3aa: CASSLRGDPLNTEAFF

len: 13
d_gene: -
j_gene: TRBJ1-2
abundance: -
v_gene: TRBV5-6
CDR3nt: TGTGCCAGCAGCTTGGACAGAGACTATGGCTACACCTTC
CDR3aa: CASSLDRDYGYTF

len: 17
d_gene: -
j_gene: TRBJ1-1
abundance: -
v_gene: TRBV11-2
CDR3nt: TGTGCCAGCAGCCCTGGTGGGGCACCCAGATTGAACACTGAAGCTTTCTTT
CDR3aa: CASSPGGAPRLNTEAFF

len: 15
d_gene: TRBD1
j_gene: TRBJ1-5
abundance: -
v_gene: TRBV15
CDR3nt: TGTGCCACCGGGACAGGTCGAAAAAGCAATCAGCCCCAGCATTTT
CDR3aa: CATGTGRKSNQPQHF

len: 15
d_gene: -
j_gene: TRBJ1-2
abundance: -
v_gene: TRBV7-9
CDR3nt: TGTGCCAGCAGCTTAGCGGGGCGGCAGCTCTATGGCTACACCTTC
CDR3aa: CASSLAGRQLYGYTF

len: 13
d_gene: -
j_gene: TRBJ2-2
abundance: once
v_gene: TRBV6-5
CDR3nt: TGTGCCAGCCGCCTGGCAGTCACCGGGGAGCTGTTTTTT
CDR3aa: CASRLAVTGELFF

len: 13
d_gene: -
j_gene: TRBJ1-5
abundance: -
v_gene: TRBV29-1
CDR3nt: TGCAGCGTTGCGGAGATCGGCAATCAGCCCCAGCATTTT
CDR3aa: CSVAEIGNQPQHF

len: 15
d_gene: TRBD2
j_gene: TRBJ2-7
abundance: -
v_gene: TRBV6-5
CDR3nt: TGTGCCAGCAGTTGGGAGGGGCCCCAGGGAGGCGAGCAGTACTTC
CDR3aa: CASSWEGPQGGEQYF

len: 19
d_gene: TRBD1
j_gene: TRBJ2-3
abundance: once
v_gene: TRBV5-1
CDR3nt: TGCGCCAGCAGCAACGGACAGGGGAGCAATCCCATCAGCACAGATACGCAGTATTTT
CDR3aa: CASSNGQGSNPISTDTQYF

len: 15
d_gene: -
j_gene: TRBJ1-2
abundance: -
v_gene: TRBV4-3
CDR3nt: TGCGCCAGCAGCCAAGACGGCAGGGGAAGAGGAGGCTACACCTTC
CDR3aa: CASSQDGRGRGGYTF

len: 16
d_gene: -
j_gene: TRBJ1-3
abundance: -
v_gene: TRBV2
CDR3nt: TGTGCCAGCAGGGTATCAGGACTGCCCTCTGGAAACACCATATATTTT
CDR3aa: CASRVSGLPSGNTIYF

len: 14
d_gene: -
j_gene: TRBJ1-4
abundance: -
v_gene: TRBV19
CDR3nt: TGTGCCAGTAGCATACTGCGGAAAGCGGAAAAACTGTTTTTT
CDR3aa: CASSILRKAEKLFF

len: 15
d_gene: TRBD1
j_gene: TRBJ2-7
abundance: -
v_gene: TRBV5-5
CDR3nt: TGTGCCAGCAGCCTAGGACAGGGTTTCTCCTACGAGCAGTACTTC
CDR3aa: CASSLGQGFSYEQYF

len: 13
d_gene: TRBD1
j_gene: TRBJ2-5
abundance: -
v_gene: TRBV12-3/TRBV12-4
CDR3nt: TGTGCCAGCAGGGAACAGGGGCGGGAGACCCAGTACTTC
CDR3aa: CASREQGRETQYF

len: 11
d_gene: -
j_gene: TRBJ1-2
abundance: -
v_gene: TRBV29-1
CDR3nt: TGCAGCGTTGACCCCGCGGCTGGCTACACCTTC
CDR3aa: CSVDPAAGYTF

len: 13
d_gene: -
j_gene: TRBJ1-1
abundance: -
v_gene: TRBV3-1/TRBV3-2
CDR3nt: TGTGCCAGCAGCTCACACAGGGAGACTGAAGCTTTCTTT
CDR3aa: CASSSHRETEAFF

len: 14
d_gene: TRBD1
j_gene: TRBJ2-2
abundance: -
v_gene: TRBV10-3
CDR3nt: TGTGCCATCAGTTGGACAGGCCAAACCGGGGAGCTGTTTTTT
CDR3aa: CAISWTGQTGELFF

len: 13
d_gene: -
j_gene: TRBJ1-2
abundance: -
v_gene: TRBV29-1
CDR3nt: TGCAGCTCCTCGGTCGGTCCTAACTATGGCTACACCTTC
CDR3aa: CSSSVGPNYGYTF

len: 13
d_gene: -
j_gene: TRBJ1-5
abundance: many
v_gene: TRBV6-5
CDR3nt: TGTGCCAGCAGTTACGACAGAAAACAGCCCCAGCATTTT
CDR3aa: CASSYDRKQPQHF

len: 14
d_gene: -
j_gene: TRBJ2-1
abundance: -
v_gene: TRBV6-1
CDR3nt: TGTGCCAGCAGTGAATCGGCGGTCTACAATGAGCAGTTCTTC
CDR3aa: CASSESAVYNEQFF

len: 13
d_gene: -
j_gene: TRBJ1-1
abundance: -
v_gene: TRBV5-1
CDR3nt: TGCGCCAGCAGCCTCGTCTTCAACACTGAAGCTTTCTTT
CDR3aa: CASSLVFNTEAFF

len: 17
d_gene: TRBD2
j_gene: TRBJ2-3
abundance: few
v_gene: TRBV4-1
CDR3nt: TGCGCCAGCAGCCAACAGGGACTAGCGGGGGGAACAGATACGCAGTATTTT
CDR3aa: CASSQQGLAGGTDTQYF

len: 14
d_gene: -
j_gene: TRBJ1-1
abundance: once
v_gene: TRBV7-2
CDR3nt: TGTGCCAGCAGCTTAGCTGGGGCGAACACTGAAGCTTTCTTT
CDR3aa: CASSLAGANTEAFF

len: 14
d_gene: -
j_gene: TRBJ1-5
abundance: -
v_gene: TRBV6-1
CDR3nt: TGTGCCAGCAGTGAATGGTATGCTACTCAGCCCCAGCATTTT
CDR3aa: CASSEWYATQPQHF

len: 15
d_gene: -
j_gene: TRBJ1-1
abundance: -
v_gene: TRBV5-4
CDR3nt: TGTGCCAGCAGCTTGTCTAGGCAGCTGAACACTGAAGCTTTCTTT
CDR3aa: CASSLSRQLNTEAFF

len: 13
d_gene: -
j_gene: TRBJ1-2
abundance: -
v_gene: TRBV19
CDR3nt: TGTGCCAGTAGTCTACAACAGGGCTATGGCTACACCTTC
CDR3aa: CASSLQQGYGYTF

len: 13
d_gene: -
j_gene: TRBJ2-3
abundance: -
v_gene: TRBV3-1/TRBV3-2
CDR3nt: TGTGCCAGCAGCGGGGCAAACACAGATACGCAGTATTTT
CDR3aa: CASSGANTDTQYF

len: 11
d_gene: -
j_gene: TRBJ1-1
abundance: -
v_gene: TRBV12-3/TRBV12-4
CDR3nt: TGTGCCAGCAGTTTAGGAGGTCCAGCTTTCTTT
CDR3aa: CASSLGGPAFF

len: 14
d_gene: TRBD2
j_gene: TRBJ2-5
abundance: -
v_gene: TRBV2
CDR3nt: TGTGCCAGCGGGAGGTATGGGGGGGAAGAGACCCAGTACTTC
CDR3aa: CASGRYGGEETQYF

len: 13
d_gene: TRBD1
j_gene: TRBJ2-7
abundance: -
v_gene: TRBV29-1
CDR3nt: TGCAGCGTTGGACAGGGGGGGTACCGCGAGCAGTACTTC
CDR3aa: CSVGQGGYREQYF

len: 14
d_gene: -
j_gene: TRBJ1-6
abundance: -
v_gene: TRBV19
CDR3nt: TGTGCCAGTAGTATAGCCGGGAATAATTCACCCCTCCACTTT
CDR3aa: CASSIAGNNSPLHF

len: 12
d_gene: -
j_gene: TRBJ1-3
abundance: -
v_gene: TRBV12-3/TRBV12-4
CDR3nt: TGTGCCAGCAGTTTGCAGAGAAACACCATATATTTT
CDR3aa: CASSLQRNTIYF

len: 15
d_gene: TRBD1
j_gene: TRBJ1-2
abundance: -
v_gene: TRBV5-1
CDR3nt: TGCGCCAGCAGCCCGGGACAGAGTTATAACTATGGCTACACCTTC
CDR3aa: CASSPGQSYNYGYTF